One and the same sample provided the 28 T cell receptor beta chains below, sequenced in a study of response to subunit inactivated influenza vaccine. Via MiXCR, TCRdb re-called the RT-PCR reads, giving one row per CDR3 protein. This table holds about 180,000 distinct CDR3 sequences, around 9% found once. The sample here was non-naive T cells sorted from PBMCs, taken on the day of vaccination. Receptors were obtained from a man aged 45-65 years who received an inactivated influenza vaccine.

The chain recombines TRBV6-5 with TRBJ1-1; 7 bases line up with TRBD1. Looked up from germline, CDR1 is MNHEY and CDR2 is SVGAGI. V dropped 4 bases and J dropped 2; count of bases not matched to a gene: 10. The CDR3 sequence is 16 residues long. CDR3 nucleotides: TGTGCCAGCAGTTCCAGAAGGACAGGAGCCAACACTGAAGCTTTCTTT. Its protein product is CASSSRRTGANTEAFF.

The chain has TRBV27 and TRBJ1-1; D gene unclear. With 5 bases removed from V and 4 bases from J, the gap between germline ends came to 26 bases. Per germline, CDR1 MNHEY and CDR2 SMNVEV (reference sequence). The length of the CDR3 is 18 residues. This CDR3 is CASSRGAQSRRLGTEAFF. The CDR3 nucleotides read TGTGCCAGCAGTCGTGGAGCGCAGTCGAGAAGGCTAGGCACTGAAGCTTTCTTT.

The sample holds many counts of this clonotype. The CDR3 loop is CSVGGGAGAIIYNEQFF. The CDR3 nucleotides read TGCAGCGTTGGGGGTGGAGCGGGAGCTATCATCTACAATGAGCAGTTCTTC. J is TRBJ2-1 and V is TRBV29-1, with 8 bases fitting TRBD2. This CDR3 has 17 residues. Germline CDR1 SQVTM, CDR2 ANQGSEA. The V gene end was trimmed by 4 bases and the J gene end by 3 bases; junction bases not matched to a gene: 14.

The chain employs TRBV4-3 and TRBJ2-5; 9 positions agree with TRBD2. The V segment lost 1 base and the J segment 2 bases; nucleotides outside the gene matches: 5. The CDR3 is 16 residues long. Germline loops: CDR1 LGHNA, CDR2 YSLEER. CDR3 sequence: CASSQVFLAGQETQYF. DNA of the CDR3: TGCGCCAGCAGCCAAGTGTTCCTAGCGGGACAAGAGACCCAGTACTTC.

CDR3 in DNA: TGCAGTGCTAGAGATATATGGCAGACGGGACAGGGTTCCTACGAGCAGTACTTC. Translating it yields CSARDIWQTGQGSYEQYF. The chain joins TRBV20-1 to TRBJ2-7; TRBD1 agrees at 9 bases. CDR1 DFQATT and CDR2 SNEGSKA come from the germline V gene (reference sequence). The CDR3 covers 18 residues. V shed 0 bases, J shed 1 base, and the junction held 13 bases outside the gene matches.

This clonotype was seen many times. As DNA, the CDR3 is TGCGCCAGCAGCGGTACGACAGGGCAAGAGACCCAGTACTTC. This sequence encodes CASSGTTGQETQYF. The chain couples TRBV5-1 to TRBJ2-5; TRBD1 agrees at 7 bases. The trim removed 4 bases at V and 2 bases at J, leaving 5 bases unmatched. The germline CDR1 and CDR2 sequences are SGHRS and YFSETQ. CDR3 size: 14 residues.

This sequence joins TRBV18 and TRBJ1-1, with D perhaps matching TRBD1 (6 bases). CDR3 length equals 15 residues. Between the trimmed V and J ends, which lost 6 bases and 4 bases, there was a span of 18 bases. Germline V gene sequence: CDR1 KGHSH, CDR2 LQKENI. The CDR3 DNA sequence: TGTGCCAGCTCTTCAGGGACACTCGGGAGCACTGAAGCTTTCTTT. This encodes CASSSGTLGSTEAFF.

This chain connects TRBV3-1 to TRBJ2-3; 12 bases fit TRBD2. Germline V lookup: CDR1 LGHDT, CDR2 YNNKEL (reference sequence). The V gene end was trimmed by 4 bases and the J gene end by 0 bases; junction bases not matched to a gene: 2. The CDR3 covers 16 residues. The chain's CDR3 is CASSPLAGGSTDTQYF. The CDR3 coding sequence is TGTGCCAGCAGCCCTCTAGCGGGAGGGAGCACAGATACGCAGTATTTT.

In this sample, this clonotype turned up a few times. This rearrangement joins TRBV3-1 to TRBJ2-3; TRBD2 aligns across 7 bases. The length of the CDR3 is 16 residues. Trimming took 1 base from V and 0 from J; bases not matched to a gene: 4. The V gene's germline CDR1 is LGHDT and CDR2 YNNKEL (reference sequence). The CDR3 DNA sequence: TGTGCCAGCAGCCAAGCTAGCGGATCTAGCACAGATACGCAGTATTTT. It translates to CASSQASGSSTDTQYF.

V and J are TRBV12-3 or TRBV12-4 and TRBJ2-1; the match to TRBD2 covers 11 bases. Germline trimming cut 5 bases from V and 6 bases from J; bases unmatched to any gene: 6. CDR3 size: 15 residues. The CDR3 spells CASSKSGTSGNEQFF. For the CDR3, the DNA is TGTGCCAGCAGTAAGTCCGGGACTAGCGGCAATGAGCAGTTCTTC.

This clonotype was counted only a few times. CDR3 sequence (DNA): TGTGCCAGCAGTCCTCCGGGACTAGCGGGGCAAGAGACCCAGTACTTC. Translation gives CASSPPGLAGQETQYF. This rearrangement joins TRBV28 to TRBJ2-5; 13 nucleotides align to TRBD2. V dropped 5 bases and J dropped 2; count of bases not matched to a gene: 5. Germline V gives CDR1 MDHEN, CDR2 SYDVKM. The CDR3 is 16 residues long. Filled out from reference TRBV28 and TRBJ2-5, the complete variable domain reads DVKVTQSSRYLVKRTGEKVFLECVQDMDHENMFWYRQDPGLGLRLIYFSYDVKMKEKGDIPEGYSVSREKKERFSLILESASTNQTSMYLCASSPPGLAGQETQYFGPGTRLLVL.

The chain couples TRBV29-1 to TRBJ1-4; a possible D gene is TRBD1 (5 bases). V lost 1 base and J lost 12, with 15 bases in between. CDR1 is SQVTM and CDR2 is ANQGSEA in the germline V gene. The CDR3 runs to 13 residues. DNA of the CDR3: TGCAGCGTTGAAGCTGGGGCTAAAAGACAACTGTTTTTT. This codes for CSVEAGAKRQLFF.

The rearrangement uses TRBV9 and TRBJ2-2; D is uncertain. CDR3 length: 15 residues. V lost 0 bases and J lost 5, with 11 bases in between. From germline, CDR1 is SGDLS and CDR2 YYNGEE. The CDR3 reads CASSVEDPSTGELFF. CDR3 sequence (DNA): TGTGCCAGCAGCGTAGAAGACCCTAGTACCGGGGAGCTGTTTTTT.

CDR3 nucleotide sequence: TGCGCCAGCAGCCAAGGCGGGAGTGAGACCCAGTACTTC. It encodes CASSQGGSETQYF. This rearrangement joins TRBV4-3 to TRBJ2-5; 7 bases are shared with TRBD2. CDR3 length: 13 residues. The V segment lost 1 base and the J segment 5 bases; nucleotides outside the gene matches: 1. From germline, CDR1 is LGHNA and CDR2 YSLEER.

The chain has TRBV5-1 and TRBJ2-3; a possible D gene is TRBD1 (6 bases). Germline V gives CDR1 SGHRS, CDR2 YFSETQ. V was shortened by 1 base and J by 2 bases, with 11 bases between the two germline ends. The CDR3 contains 15 residues. CDR3 sequence reads: CASSLWGTTTDTQYF. The CDR3 DNA is TGCGCCAGCAGCTTGTGGGGGACAACCACAGATACGCAGTATTTT. The full variable domain, with the rest looked up from reference TRBV5-1 and TRBJ2-3, is KAGVTQTPRYLIKTRGQQVTLSCSPISGHRSVSWYQQTPGQGLQFLFEYFSETQRNKGNFPGRFSGRQFSNSRSEMNVSTLELGDSALYLCASSLWGTTTDTQYFGPGTRLTVL.

This clonotype was counted ten times or more. V usage is TRBV5-1 and J usage is TRBJ1-1, with 8 bases identical to TRBD1. CDR1 is SGHRS, CDR2 YFSETQ, per germline. V was clipped by 0 bases and J by 5 bases; unmatched bases: 3. The CDR3 runs to 14 residues. The CDR3 is CASSLDHRGTEAFF. The CDR3 DNA follows: TGCGCCAGCAGCTTGGACCACAGGGGGACTGAAGCTTTCTTT.

V and J are TRBV14 and TRBJ2-2; D is unclear. Germline V lookup: CDR1 SGHDN, CDR2 FVKESK. The CDR3 is 12 residues long. The V end lost 4 bases, the J end lost 7 bases, and 7 bases lay between the germline ends. The CDR3 region is CASSPYSGELFF. For the CDR3, the DNA is TGTGCCAGCAGCCCTTACAGCGGGGAGCTGTTTTTT.

The chain has TRBV7-3 and TRBJ1-5, with D maybe TRBD1 (6 bases). The germline CDR1 and CDR2 sequences are SGHTA and FQGTGA. The CDR3 spans 13 residues. The germline V and J ends were trimmed by 2 bases and 9 bases, with 11 bases remaining between them. The CDR3 DNA reads as TGTGCCAGCAGCTTAGAACAGGGATCGCCCCAGCATTTT. It yields the protein CASSLEQGSPQHF.

This clonotype was detected many times. J is TRBJ2-1 and V is TRBV20-1; no firm D call. Germline loops: CDR1 DFQATT, CDR2 SNEGSKA (reference sequence). Trimming removed 3 bases at V and 5 bases at J, with 8 bases between. The CDR3 totals 12 residues. The CDR3 here is CSASSNDNEQFF. The CDR3 coding sequence is TGCAGTGCTAGCTCCAATGACAATGAGCAGTTCTTC.

In its sample, this clonotype was seen many times. This sequence joins TRBV4-3 and TRBJ2-1; D gene ambiguous. The V gene lost 0 bases and the J gene lost 0 bases, with 12 bases spanning the gap. From germline, CDR1 is LGHNA and CDR2 YSLEER. The CDR3 runs to 17 residues. Here the CDR3 reads CASSQDYYLSSYNEQFF. For the CDR3, the DNA is TGCGCCAGCAGCCAAGATTATTACCTAAGCTCCTACAATGAGCAGTTCTTC.

This clonotype appeared many times. V gene TRBV28 combines with J gene TRBJ2-7; 9 nucleotides line up with TRBD1. V lost 6 bases to trimming and J lost 2 bases; unmatched junction nucleotides: 5. CDR3 length: 14 amino acids. Germline assignment: CDR1 MDHEN and CDR2 SYDVKM. CDR3 region: CASRKDRGPYEQYF. CDR3 nucleotide sequence: TGTGCCAGCAGAAAGGACAGGGGACCCTACGAGCAGTACTTC. Full variable domain (outside the CDR3, taken from reference TRBV28 and TRBJ2-7): DVKVTQSSRYLVKRTGEKVFLECVQDMDHENMFWYRQDPGLGLRLIYFSYDVKMKEKGDIPEGYSVSREKKERFSLILESASTNQTSMYLCASRKDRGPYEQYFGPGTRLTVT.

This clonotype was detected many times. V is TRBV20-1 and J is TRBJ1-4; D may be TRBD1 (5 bases). V was shortened by 5 bases and J by 7 bases, with 17 bases between the two germline ends. The CDR3 extends over 14 amino acids. Germline V gene lookup returns CDR1 DFQATT and CDR2 SNEGSKA (reference sequence). CDR3 region: CSAPRRDRTEKLFF. In DNA, the CDR3 is TGCAGTGCTCCCCGGCGGGACCGGACTGAAAAACTGTTTTTT.

This rearrangement joins TRBV6-4 to TRBJ2-7; D is undetermined. CDR3 length: 11 residues. Trimming cost V 9 bases and J 5 bases, with 11 bases left between them. Germline V lookup: CDR1 MRHNA, CDR2 SNTAGT. The CDR3 is CASGMSDEQYF. DNA of the CDR3: TGTGCCAGTGGGATGAGCGACGAGCAGTACTTC.

This chain joins TRBV4-3 and TRBJ2-2, with 9 bases identical to TRBD2. Germline CDR1 reads LGHNA; CDR2 reads YSLEER. The J segment lost 4 bases and the V segment lost 0 bases, leaving 15 bases of the junction unmatched. This CDR3 has 20 residues. DNA of the CDR3: TGCGCCAGCAGCCAAGACCTACTCCTAGCGGGGAGGACTCCCACCGGGGAGCTGTTTTTT. Protein: CASSQDLLLAGRTPTGELFF.

This sequence joins TRBV4-1 and TRBJ1-2, with a possible D match to TRBD1 (5 bases). The CDR3 runs 15 residues. Germline values: CDR1 MGHRA, CDR2 YSYEKL. V was cut by 0 bases and J by 8 bases, with 16 bases left in between. The CDR3 spells CASSQDFGGQGGYTF. The CDR3 bases are TGCGCCAGCAGCCAAGATTTCGGAGGCCAGGGCGGCTACACCTTC.

This sequence joins TRBV18 and TRBJ2-7; D gene unclear. Trimming removed 1 base from V and 0 bases from J, with 4 bases in between. The CDR3 covers 13 residues. CDR1 and CDR2 from the germline V gene are KGHSH and LQKENI. The CDR3 here is CASSPLSSYEQYF. The CDR3 bases are TGTGCCAGCTCACCACTCAGCTCCTACGAGCAGTACTTC. Full variable domain (missing parts from reference TRBV18 and TRBJ2-7): NAGVMQNPRHLVRRRGQEARLRCSPMKGHSHVYWYRQLPEEGLKFMVYLQKENIIDESGMPKERFSAEFPKEGPSILRIQQVVRGDSAAYFCASSPLSSYEQYFGPGTRLTVT.

This clonotype has ten or more counts. The CDR3 DNA is TGTGCCAGCAGTTTAGGGACTAGCGGGAGAAATGAGCAGTTCTTC. Protein: CASSLGTSGRNEQFF. The chain employs TRBV27 and TRBJ2-1, with 14 bases fitting TRBD2. In germline, CDR1 is MNHEY, CDR2 SMNVEV (reference sequence). The CDR3 totals 15 residues. J lost 7 bases, V lost 2 bases, and 1 base had no gene match.

The J gene is TRBJ2-2, the V gene TRBV12-3 or TRBV12-4; 12 positions agree with TRBD2. This CDR3 contains 19 residues. V dropped 8 bases and J dropped 0; count of bases not matched to a gene: 13. The CDR3 DNA reads as TGTGCCAGCTGGCGGACTAGCGGGATCCCCTTTGCGAACACCGGGGAGCTGTTTTTT. This gives the protein CASWRTSGIPFANTGELFF.